This TCR beta chain originates from a study of blood T cell repertoires in COVID-19. On the study more broadly: The analysed material was cDNA or gDNA that came from T cells, B-cell-depleted T cells, or PBMCs.

As processed by the authors: Scientists estimated how many nucleated cells there were by amplifying reference gene primers. Method: immunoSEQ multiplex PCR; TCRdb's copy keeps in-frame clones and lacks some. The V and J calls and clone size were taken over from that table, and D and trimming were inferred from the DNA. The profile shows about 180,000 clones, around 84% of them singletons. The sample comprised peripheral blood. The receptor's source is a man between 45 and 60 years old with active or convalescent COVID-19.

Written as DNA, the CDR3 is TGTGCCAGTAGAGATTCAGGGGTATCGAACACTGAAGCTTTCTTT. This sequence encodes CASRDSGVSNTEAFF. The chain links TRBV19 to TRBJ1-1, with D tentatively TRBD1 (6 bases). V was cut by 6 bases and J by 1 base, with 15 bases left in between. The germline CDR1 and CDR2 sequences are LNHDA and SQIVND (reference sequence). This CDR3 has 15 residues.